This entry lists 16 T cell receptor beta chains sequenced from one sample in a study of CD8 T cells in Susac syndrome. With random hexamers, reverse transcription was performed on about 0.5 to 1 ug of RNA. TCRdb re-analysed the immunoSEQ multiplex PCR reads in MiXCR, keeping a single row per CDR3 protein. This table holds about 250,000 distinct CDR3 sequences, about 93% found once. Material for sequencing was CD4+ T cells from PBMCs. These receptors all come from a human donor with multiple sclerosis.

The chain recombines TRBV28 with TRBJ1-2, with D perhaps matching TRBD1 (5 bases). This CDR3 is 13 amino acids long. V gave up 6 bases and J gave up 4 bases, with 12 bases separating them. Germline V gene sequence: CDR1 MDHEN, CDR2 SYDVKM. DNA for the CDR3: TGTGCCAGCAGCGTGGGGGGATCCTATGGCTACACCTTC. Amino acids: CASSVGGSYGYTF.

V is TRBV3-1 and J is TRBJ2-5, with D perhaps assigned TRBD1 or TRBD2 (5 bases each). Deletions cut 2 bases from V and 3 bases from J, with 10 bases between. The germline CDR1 and CDR2 sequences are LGHDT and YNNKEL (reference sequence). There are 14 residues in the CDR3. The CDR3 here is CASSQWQGEETQYF. CDR3 DNA sequence: TGTGCCAGCAGCCAATGGCAGGGAGAAGAGACCCAGTACTTC.

The chain uses TRBV20-1 and TRBJ1-2, with 7 bases aligning to TRBD1. Trimming took 4 bases from V and 0 from J; bases not matched to a gene: 5. Germline CDR1 DFQATT, CDR2 SNEGSKA (reference sequence). This CDR3 region has 14 residues. The CDR3 protein is CSATGTVANYGYTF. The CDR3 region has the DNA TGCAGTGCTACAGGGACAGTCGCTAACTATGGCTACACCTTC.

The J gene is TRBJ2-5, the V gene TRBV6-5; 9 positions match TRBD2. V lost 0 bases, J lost 2 bases, and 7 bases stayed unmatched. Germline loops: CDR1 MNHEY, CDR2 SVGAGI. The CDR3 has 17 amino acids. Written as DNA, the CDR3 is TGTGCCAGCAGTTACTCGAAGGGGCGGGGGGGACAAGAGACCCAGTACTTC. This translates into CASSYSKGRGGQETQYF.

The CDR3 DNA reads as TGTGCCAGCAGCTTATCGAGACTAGCGTTCACAGATACGCAGTATTTT. Residues: CASSLSRLAFTDTQYF. The chain employs TRBV7-8 and TRBJ2-3; 8 bases match TRBD2. Germline-derived CDR1 and CDR2 are SGHVS and FQNEAQ. The CDR3 is made up of 16 amino acids. Unmatched junction bases numbered 6, after V lost 2 bases and J lost 2 bases.

V usage is TRBV5-4 and J usage is TRBJ1-1; D is perhaps TRBD1 (5 bases). Deletions cut 6 bases from V and 6 bases from J, with 15 bases between. CDR1 is SGHNT and CDR2 is YYREEE in the germline V gene (reference sequence). CDR3 length: 13 amino acids. The CDR3 nucleotides are TGTGCCAGCACAAATCGGGGGACCGCTGAAGCTTTCTTT. Translating it yields CASTNRGTAEAFF.

This chain connects TRBV10-3 to TRBJ2-7, with 10 positions matching TRBD2. The CDR3 runs 13 residues. The V gene's germline CDR1 is ENHRY and CDR2 SYGVKD. The junction had 3 bases not matched to a gene; V was cut back by 6 bases and J by 4 bases. This chain's CDR3 is CAISPGLAYEQYV. Here the CDR3 DNA reads TGTGCCATCAGCCCGGGACTAGCGTACGAGCAGTACGTC.

The J gene is TRBJ1-5, the V gene TRBV20-1; tentatively, D is TRBD1 (6 bases). In germline, CDR1 is DFQATT, CDR2 SNEGSKA (reference sequence). The CDR3 is 15 residues long. V dropped 3 bases and J dropped 6 bases, with 18 bases sitting between them. The CDR3 region has the DNA TGCAGTGCTAGTGGGGCGGTGGGGGGCGGTCAGCCCCAGCATTTT. It codes for CSASGAVGGGQPQHF.

The J gene is TRBJ1-2, the V gene TRBV2; TRBD1 matches at 7 bases. V lost 8 bases to trimming and J lost 7 bases; unmatched junction nucleotides: 13. The CDR3 is 14 amino acids. The germline CDR1 and CDR2 sequences are SNHLY and FYNNEI. The CDR3 region is CASHSADRARGYTF. The DNA for the CDR3 is TGTGCCAGCCATTCGGCAGACAGGGCTCGTGGCTACACCTTC.

The chain joins TRBV20-1 to TRBJ2-2, with 9 bases fitting TRBD2. The V segment lost 1 base and the J segment 4 bases; nucleotides outside the gene matches: 4. Germline V gene sequence: CDR1 DFQATT, CDR2 SNEGSKA (reference sequence). The CDR3 spans 15 residues. CDR3 bases: TGCAGTGCTAGAGGGGGGCGGGAGGGCACCGGGGAGCTGTTTTTT. Protein sequence: CSARGGREGTGELFF.

The chain has TRBV6-2 or TRBV6-3 and TRBJ2-7; D is undetermined. The length of the CDR3 is 16 residues. Trimming cost V 5 bases and J 0 bases, with 17 bases left between them. The germline V gene encodes CDR1 MNHEY and CDR2 SVGEGT. CDR3 DNA: TGTGCCAGCAGTACCCCGCGTGGACGGAGCTCCTACGAGCAGTACGTC. This encodes CASSTPRGRSSYEQYV.

This clonotype was recorded only once. V usage is TRBV20-1 and J usage is TRBJ1-6; a possible D gene is TRBD1 (5 bases). The germline V gene encodes CDR1 DFQATT and CDR2 SNEGSKA (reference sequence). This CDR3 region has 11 residues. The germline V and J ends were trimmed by 6 bases and 7 bases, with 7 bases remaining between them. CDR3 nucleotides: TGCAGTGCCAGACAGAATTCACCCCTCCACTTT. This gives the protein CSARQNSPLHF.

The rearrangement uses TRBV19 and TRBJ2-6; D unresolved. V shed 5 bases and J shed 0 bases, with 11 bases lying between them. The germline gives CDR1 LNHDA, CDR2 SQIVND (reference sequence). The CDR3 extends over 16 amino acids. This CDR3 reads CASSYPGDSGANVLTF. CDR3 bases: TGTGCCAGTAGTTATCCAGGCGACTCTGGGGCCAACGTCCTGACTTTC. Using reference TRBV19 and TRBJ2-6 for the parts outside the CDR3, the full variable domain is DGGITQSPKYLFRKEGQNVTLSCEQNLNHDAMYWYRQDPGQGLRLIYYSQIVNDFQKGDIAEGYSVSREKKESFPLTVTSAQKNPTAFYLCASSYPGDSGANVLTFGAGSRLTVL.

This clonotype was observed a handful of times. The chain has TRBV2 and TRBJ2-2; D not certain. This CDR3 has 13 residues. V lost 1 base and J 5 bases, leaving 5 bases between the germline ends. Germline V gives CDR1 SNHLY, CDR2 FYNNEI. DNA for the CDR3: TGTGCCAGCAGTGAAGTTGTTACCGGGGAGCTGTTTTTT. This gives the protein CASSEVVTGELFF.

The rearrangement uses TRBV5-4 and TRBJ2-7; TRBD1 matches at 9 bases. V lost 3 bases, J lost 7 bases, and 5 bases stayed unmatched. Germline V CDR1 and CDR2: SGHNT, YYREEE (reference sequence). The CDR3 consists of 13 residues. The CDR3 DNA sequence: TGTGCCAGCAGCTCCATGACAGGGGGGGAGCAGTACTTC. Its translation: CASSSMTGGEQYF. The full variable domain, its missing parts supplied by reference TRBV5-4 and TRBJ2-7, is ETGVTQSPTHLIKTRGQQVTLRCSSQSGHNTVSWYQQALGQGPQFIFQYYREEENGRGNFPPRFSGLQFPNYSSELNVNALELDDSALYLCASSSMTGGEQYFGPGTRLTVT.

The chain combines TRBV6-5 with TRBJ1-2, with a possible D match to TRBD1 (5 bases). The CDR3 length is 15 residues. V lost 6 bases and J lost 8, with 22 bases in between. Looked up from germline, CDR1 is MNHEY and CDR2 is SVGAGI. The CDR3 loop is CASSQPSRGVRGYTF. The DNA for the CDR3 is TGTGCCAGCAGCCAGCCCTCCCGGGGGGTGAGGGGCTACACCTTC.